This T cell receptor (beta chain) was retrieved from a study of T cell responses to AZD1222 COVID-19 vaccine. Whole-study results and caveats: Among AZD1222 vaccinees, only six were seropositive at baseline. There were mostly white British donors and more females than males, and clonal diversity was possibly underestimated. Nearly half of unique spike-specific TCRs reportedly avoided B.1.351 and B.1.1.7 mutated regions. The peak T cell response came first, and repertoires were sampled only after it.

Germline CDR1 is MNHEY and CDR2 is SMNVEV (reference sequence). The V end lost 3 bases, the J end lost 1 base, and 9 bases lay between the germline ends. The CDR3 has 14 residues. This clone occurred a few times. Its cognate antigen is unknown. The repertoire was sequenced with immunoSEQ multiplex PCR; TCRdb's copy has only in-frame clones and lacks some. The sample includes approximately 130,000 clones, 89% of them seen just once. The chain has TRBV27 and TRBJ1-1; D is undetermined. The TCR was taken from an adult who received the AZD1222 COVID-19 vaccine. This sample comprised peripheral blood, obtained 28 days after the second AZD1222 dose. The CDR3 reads CASSLRGGNTEAFF. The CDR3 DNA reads TGTGCCAGCAGTTTGCGCGGAGGGAACACTGAAGCTTTCTTT.